These 16 T cell receptor beta chains were sequenced from one sample in a study of Ad26.COV2.S vaccination and SARS-CoV-2 variants. The treatment was: about 20 received Ad26.COV2.S at low or high dose, single or two shots; 5 received placebo; per-sample allocation not given. The investigators took samples on day 63 after the first vaccine or placebo injection. The repertoire was sequenced with immunoSEQ multiplex PCR; TCRdb's copy has only in-frame clones and lacks some. The sample includes approximately 400,000 clones, approximately 83% of them seen just once. Sample: peripheral blood, taken in a trial of Ad26.COV2.S vaccine versus placebo. The receptor set was obtained from a person between 18 and 65 years old who received the Ad26.COV2.S COVID-19 vaccine or a placebo.

The chain uses TRBV6-1 and TRBJ2-1; D remains ambiguous. Germline V gene data show CDR1 as MNHNS and CDR2 as SASEGT. V lost 0 bases and J lost 6, with 12 bases in between. This CDR3 comprises 15 residues. The CDR3 spells CASSEAPLIGNEQFF. DNA of the CDR3: TGTGCCAGCAGTGAAGCGCCATTAATCGGCAATGAGCAGTTCTTC.

The gene calls are TRBV6-5 and TRBJ1-2; D unresolved. CDR3 length equals 13 residues. The germline V gene encodes CDR1 MNHEY and CDR2 SVGAGI. V lost 0 bases and J 5 bases, leaving 7 bases between the germline ends. This chain's CDR3 is CASSYSLEYGYTF. DNA of the CDR3: TGTGCCAGCAGTTACTCCTTGGAGTATGGCTACACCTTC.

The V gene is TRBV5-6, the J gene TRBJ1-2; D gene unclear. Between the trimmed V and J ends, which lost 1 base and 3 bases, there was a span of 4 bases. The CDR3 loop spans 12 amino acids. Germline-derived CDR1 and CDR2 are SGHDT and YYEEEE. As DNA, the CDR3 is TGTGCCAGCAGCTTGAGAGACTATGGCTACACCTTC. As protein: CASSLRDYGYTF.

This chain links TRBV18 with TRBJ1-1; D is ambiguous. Germline assignment: CDR1 KGHSH and CDR2 LQKENI. This CDR3 has 12 amino acids. Deletions cut 0 bases from V and 3 bases from J, with 2 bases between. CDR3 protein: CASSPPDTEAFF. The DNA of the CDR3 is TGTGCCAGCTCACCACCAGACACTGAAGCTTTCTTT.

The J gene is TRBJ2-7, the V gene TRBV4-3, with D tentatively TRBD1 (6 bases). Germline V lookup: CDR1 LGHNA, CDR2 YSLEER. Trimming took off 1 base at V and 7 bases at J, with 17 bases between the two ends. The CDR3 loop spans 15 amino acids. The CDR3 sequence is CASSQGVGGRLEQYF. The CDR3 DNA sequence: TGCGCCAGCAGCCAAGGGGTTGGGGGCCGGTTGGAGCAGTACTTC.

A note on this clone: Other DNA sequences within the sample encode an identical CDR3. The chain uses TRBV5-4 and TRBJ1-2; D gene unclear. The CDR3 has 13 residues. V lost 0 bases and J 4 bases, leaving 7 bases between the germline ends. Germline V gene sequence: CDR1 SGHNT, CDR2 YYREEE (reference sequence). CDR3 sequence (DNA): TGTGCCAGCAGCTTGGATTCTCCCTATGGCTACACCTTC. Translating it yields CASSLDSPYGYTF.

The chain is built from TRBV24-1 and TRBJ2-2, with 8 bases fitting TRBD1. The CDR3 loop spans 16 amino acids. The germline gives CDR1 KGHDR, CDR2 SFDVKD. Losses at the gene ends were 4 bases for V and 1 base for J; bases not matched to a gene: 4. The CDR3 is CATSDPGTGNTGELFF. Here the CDR3 DNA reads TGTGCCACCAGTGACCCCGGGACAGGGAACACCGGGGAGCTGTTTTTT.

The DNA for the CDR3 is TGTGCCACCAGCGGGACAGACAAAAATGAGCAGTTCTTC. Protein sequence: CATSGTDKNEQFF. The genes are TRBV24-1 and TRBJ2-1; 7 bases line up with TRBD1. Losses at the gene ends were 7 bases for V and 7 bases for J; bases not matched to a gene: 6. The germline V gene encodes CDR1 KGHDR and CDR2 SFDVKD. The CDR3 spans 13 residues.

This chain uses TRBV6-5 with TRBJ2-7; D unresolved. The CDR3 consists of 13 residues. The V end was cut by 11 bases, the J end by 1 base, with 15 bases between. CDR1 and CDR2 (germline): MNHEY, SVGAGI. CDR3 protein: CAGQVRGSYEQYF. DNA for the CDR3: TGTGCCGGCCAAGTTCGTGGTTCCTACGAGCAGTACTTC.

This clone was observed a handful of times. This rearrangement joins TRBV30 to TRBJ1-2; no definite D call. V was cut by 2 bases and J by 8 bases, with 18 bases left in between. CDR1 and CDR2 (germline): GTSNPN, SVGIG (reference sequence). This CDR3 comprises 14 residues. The CDR3 here is CAWSLDPPRWGYTF. Here the CDR3 DNA reads TGTGCCTGGAGTCTTGACCCACCCCGGTGGGGCTACACCTTC.

The chain carries TRBV6-6 and TRBJ1-1; the D is unclear. CDR1 is MNHNY, CDR2 SVGAGI, per germline (reference sequence). Trimming shortened V by 2 bases and J by 6 bases, and 7 bases separated the two germline ends. The CDR3 spans 12 residues. CDR3 sequence: CASSYDKPEAFF. The DNA of the CDR3 is TGTGCCAGCAGTTACGATAAACCTGAAGCTTTCTTT.

The chain uses TRBV21-1 and TRBJ2-5; the table names TRBD2, a call not compared with the DNA. TRBV21-1 corresponds to a pseudogene. The CDR3 is 15 residues long. CDR3 residues: CASSKRGGAGGTQYF. The CDR3 DNA reads as TGTGCCAGCAGCAAACGGGGGGGAGCTGGCGGGACCCAGTACTTC.

This clone was seen just once. The chain is built from TRBV18 and TRBJ1-5; the match to TRBD1 covers 10 bases. This CDR3 comprises 17 residues. Germline CDR1 KGHSH, CDR2 LQKENI. With 4 bases clipped from V and 4 bases from J, the junction kept 10 bases outside the gene matches. The CDR3, as DNA: TGTGCCAGCTCACGGCAACCGGGACAGGGGAAAAATCAGCCCCAGCATTTT. Its protein is CASSRQPGQGKNQPQHF. Full variable domain (outside the CDR3, taken from reference TRBV18 and TRBJ1-5): NAGVMQNPRHLVRRRGQEARLRCSPMKGHSHVYWYRQLPEEGLKFMVYLQKENIIDESGMPKERFSAEFPKEGPSILRIQQVVRGDSAAYFCASSRQPGQGKNQPQHFGDGTRLSIL.

The V call is TRBV5-4, the J call TRBJ1-1; 8 bases agree with TRBD1. The V gene's germline CDR1 is SGHNT and CDR2 YYREEE (reference sequence). V was clipped by 4 bases and J by 6 bases; unmatched bases: 20. The CDR3 loop spans 18 amino acids. CDR3 nucleotides: TGTGCCAGCAGCCTCGCCGGGACAGGCCTTCCTGGTGTGGCTGAAGCTTTCTTT. It yields the protein CASSLAGTGLPGVAEAFF.

J is TRBJ2-1 and V is TRBV15; D possibly uses TRBD1 or TRBD2 (5 bases each). Germline values: CDR1 LNHNV, CDR2 YYDKDF (reference sequence). V was clipped by 1 base and J by 8 bases, with 15 bases between them. The CDR3 length is 15 residues. The CDR3 is CATSRGTGRLHEQFF. In nucleotides, the CDR3 is TGTGCCACCAGCAGAGGGACGGGGCGGCTCCATGAGCAGTTCTTC.

The V gene is TRBV3-1 (or the pseudogene TRBV3-2), the J gene TRBJ2-1; D gene ambiguous. V lost 4 bases and J 4 bases, leaving 8 bases between the germline ends. The CDR3 consists of 13 residues. The germline V gene has CDR1 LGHDT and CDR2 YNNKEL (reference sequence). In DNA form, the CDR3 reads TGTGCCAGCAGCCCCACAGTTTACAATGAGCAGTTCTTC. Protein sequence: CASSPTVYNEQFF.